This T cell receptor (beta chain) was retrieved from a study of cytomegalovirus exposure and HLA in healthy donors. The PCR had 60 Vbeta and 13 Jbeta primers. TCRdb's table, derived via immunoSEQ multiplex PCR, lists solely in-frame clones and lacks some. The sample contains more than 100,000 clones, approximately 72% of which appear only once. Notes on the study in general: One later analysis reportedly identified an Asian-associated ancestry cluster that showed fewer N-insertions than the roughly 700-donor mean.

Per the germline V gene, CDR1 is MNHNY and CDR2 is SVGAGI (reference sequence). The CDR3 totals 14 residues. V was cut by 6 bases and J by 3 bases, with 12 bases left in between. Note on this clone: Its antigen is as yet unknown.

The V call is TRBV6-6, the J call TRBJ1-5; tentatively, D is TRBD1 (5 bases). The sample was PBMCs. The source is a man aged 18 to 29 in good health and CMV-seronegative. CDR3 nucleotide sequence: TGTGCCAGCAGCGACAGCCGATCCAATCAGCCCCAGCATTTT. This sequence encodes CASSDSRSNQPQHF.